This T cell receptor (beta chain) was profiled in a study of T-cell reconstitution after alpha-beta-depleted transplantation in children. This clonotype was detected only a few times. Unique molecular identifiers tagged the TCRbeta library. TCRdb passed the PCR reads through MiXCR, listing each CDR3 protein once. The sample carries around 340,000 distinct CDR3 sequences, 13% recorded once. The CDR3 totals 13 residues. Germline assignment: CDR1 SGHNT and CDR2 YYREEE (reference sequence). The J segment lost 5 bases and the V segment lost 9 bases, leaving 8 bases of the junction unmatched. The TCR sequence derives from a human donor who donated a stem cell graft to a child with Fanconi anemia. The specimen was PBMCs, collected from the stem cell graft. This sequence joins TRBV5-4 and TRBJ1-1; 9 bases match TRBD1. CDR3 sequence: CAIADRGRTEAFF. CDR3 DNA: TGTGCCATAGCAGACAGGGGGAGGACTGAAGCTTTCTTT.